The 4 T cell receptor beta chains in this list originate from one sample, sequenced in a study of T cells in Graves' hyperthyroidism and ophthalmopathy (dated by TCRdb to 2018 to 2020). The library was obtained by multiplex PCR. The run used an Illumina HiSeq 2000. The TCR beta CDR3 regions were amplified from the RNA transcripts. For the first round of RT-PCR on the TCR CDR3, the HTBI primer set was used together with the Qiagen OneStep RT-PCR kit. Using fastp trimming at Q25 and MiXCR clonotype assembly, TCRdb reanalyzed the public sequencing data and kept in-frame beta chains. When rows share a CDR3 protein, they turn into one entry using the most common DNA and genes. Present in this sample are approximately 400,000 distinct CDR3 sequences, about 18% of which were seen just once. The ten top clones hold 40% to 45% of the sample. Sequencing was carried out using blood. The receptors were sampled from a young man with Graves' ophthalmopathy.

This clonotype was counted ten times or more. As DNA, the CDR3 is TGTGCCAGCACCGAATGGGGGGGTAGGGAGAACTATGGCTACACCTTC. It yields the protein CASTEWGGRENYGYTF. The chain employs TRBV2 and TRBJ1-2, with D possibly matching TRBD1 (5 bases). CDR3 length: 16 amino acids. V lost 7 bases and J 2 bases, leaving 20 bases between the germline ends. The germline CDR1 and CDR2 sequences are SNHLY and FYNNEI.

This clonotype was found many times. The genes are TRBV7-3 and TRBJ2-1; tentative D call: TRBD1 (7 bases). The CDR3 is 15 residues long. Germline CDR1 is SGHTA and CDR2 is FQGTGA. V lost 2 bases, J lost 7 bases, and 15 bases lay in between. Here the CDR3 DNA reads TGTGCCAGCAGCTTAGGCGGGGACAGAAGTAATGAGCAGTTCTTC. Amino acids: CASSLGGDRSNEQFF.

This clonotype was counted between two and nine times. CDR3 sequence reads: CASSPGSTNTEAFF. CDR3 DNA sequence: TGTGCCAGCAGTCCCGGGTCCACGAACACTGAAGCTTTCTTT. The chain joins TRBV6-4 to TRBJ1-1; D gene ambiguous. Trimming removed 5 bases at V and 1 base at J, with 11 bases between. The CDR3 contains 14 residues. CDR1 MRHNA and CDR2 SNTAGT come from the germline V gene.

This clonotype occurred a few times. This rearrangement joins TRBV7-9 to TRBJ1-1, with D maybe TRBD1 (5 bases). V dropped 1 base and J dropped 1 base, with 7 bases sitting between them. Germline-derived CDR1 and CDR2 are SEHNR and FQNEAQ (reference sequence). This CDR3 comprises 14 residues. The CDR3 region is CASSLVQGNTEAFF. In nucleotides, the CDR3 is TGTGCCAGCAGCTTAGTTCAGGGGAACACTGAAGCTTTCTTT.